This T cell receptor (beta chain) stems from a study of T cell responses to AZD1222 COVID-19 vaccine. General study findings and limits: Samples come after the peak T cell response, not at day 14. Nearly half of spike-specific TCRs reportedly go after variant regions that carry no mutations.

About this clone itself: The antigen remains undetermined.

The repertoire was sequenced with immunoSEQ multiplex PCR; TCRdb's copy has only in-frame clones and lacks some. The sample shows fewer than 100,000 clones, around 94% of them seen only once. The CDR3 is 14 residues long. V gave up 1 base and J gave up 5 bases; unmatched junction bases: 5. Germline values: CDR1 GTSNPN, CDR2 SVGIG (reference sequence). The sample was peripheral blood, taken on day 0 of AZD1222 vaccination. The receptor comes from an adult in good health. The rearrangement links TRBV30 to TRBJ1-3; 7 nucleotides agree with TRBD1. The DNA of the CDR3 is TGTGCCTGGAGTGAAGGGGGCGAGAGAAACACCATATATTTT. Residues: CAWSEGGERNTIYF.